The subject of this entry is one TCR beta chain. Its antigen is undetermined. The repertoire was sequenced with immunoSEQ multiplex PCR; TCRdb's copy has only in-frame clones and lacks some. This sample carries about 40,000 clones, around 83% of them seen once, and the ten largest clones take roughly 2.4%. This entry belongs to a study of OX40 agonist ivuxolimab in advanced cancers. As for the study in general: Among those enrolled, mean age was around 55 years (range roughly 20 to 85) and about 79% were male.

CDR3 length: 15 amino acids. Germline assignment: CDR1 MNHEY and CDR2 SVGAGI. V shed 0 bases and J shed 7 bases, with 15 bases lying between them. Whole-study results and caveats: Doses of 0.1 to 3.0 mg/kg were accompanied by clonal expansion of CD4+ and CD8+ blood T cells by week 6.

The sequencing used CD4+ or CD8+ T cells sorted from blood, collected in a trial of the OX40 agonist ivuxolimab. The source is an adult with an advanced solid tumor such as melanoma, head and neck, liver or kidney cancer. This sequence joins TRBV6-5 and TRBJ2-5; D is perhaps TRBD1 or TRBD2 (5 bases each). In DNA, the CDR3 is TGTGCCAGCAGTTACTCGTGGGCCACTGGGGGGACCCAGTACTTC. Its translation: CASSYSWATGGTQYF.